A single sample gave rise to the 25 T cell receptor beta chains below, sequenced in a study of T-cell memory formation after mild COVID-19. MiXCR, applied by TCRdb to the 5' RACE reads, yields one record per CDR3 protein. The sample consists of 200,000 to 300,000 distinct CDR3 sequences, roughly 9.4% of them appearing once. Specimen: PBMCs or a T cell subset sorted from them (not recorded which). All receptors derive from a man aged 18 to 29 who had mild COVID-19 (a few samples of this study predate the infection). Cell type and time point are not known.

In this sample, this clonotype turned up a few times. This chain uses TRBV12-3 or TRBV12-4 with TRBJ1-1; D remains unclear. The V gene lost 1 base and the J gene lost 0 bases, with 12 bases spanning the gap. CDR3 length: 16 amino acids. The CDR3 region is CASSLGRVTMNTEAFF. CDR3 bases: TGTGCCAGCAGTTTAGGTAGAGTAACTATGAACACTGAAGCTTTCTTT.

J is TRBJ2-1 and V is TRBV7-3, with a weak D call TRBD1 (5 bases). There are 14 residues in the CDR3. Germline V gives CDR1 SGHTA, CDR2 FQGTGA. The V end lost 1 base, the J end lost 5 bases, and 9 bases lay between the germline ends. The CDR3 sequence is CASSLSRGHNEQFF. Written as DNA, the CDR3 is TGTGCCAGCAGCTTAAGTAGGGGCCACAATGAGCAGTTCTTC.

The CDR3 DNA is TGTGCCAGCAGCCAGGGCAGGGGAAAGCCCCAGCATTTT. Protein product: CASSQGRGKPQHF. The chain is built from TRBV14 and TRBJ1-5; perhaps TRBD1 as D (6 bases). CDR1 and CDR2 (germline): SGHDN, FVKESK. V was clipped by 3 bases and J by 8 bases, with 11 bases between them. CDR3 length: 13 residues.

This clonotype was counted at least ten times. The chain is built from TRBV5-1 and TRBJ1-1; a weak D match, TRBD1 (5 bases). The CDR3 runs to 17 residues. Germline lookup yields CDR1 SGHRS and CDR2 YFSETQ. The germline V and J ends were trimmed by 2 bases and 1 base, with 18 bases remaining between them. The CDR3 loop reads CASSLWLPEGPNTEAFF. The CDR3 nucleotides read TGCGCCAGCAGCTTATGGTTGCCGGAGGGACCGAACACTGAAGCTTTCTTT.

J is TRBJ2-3 and V is TRBV10-3; 9 bases line up with TRBD1. The CDR3 is 15 residues long. V gave up 7 bases and J gave up 3 bases; unmatched junction bases: 8. Germline CDR1 reads ENHRY; CDR2 reads SYGVKD. The CDR3 coding sequence is TGTGCCATCACCGGGACAGGGCGAGGAACAGATACGCAGTATTTT. This sequence encodes CAITGTGRGTDTQYF.

The genes are TRBV10-3 and TRBJ1-5; 9 bases map to TRBD1. From germline, CDR1 is ENHRY and CDR2 SYGVKD. The CDR3 runs 13 residues. With V trimmed by 8 bases and J by 4 bases, 3 bases remained unmatched. The CDR3 nucleotides read TGTGCCATCGGGGGGACAGGGAATCAGCCCCAGCATTTT. This translates into CAIGGTGNQPQHF.

This clonotype was counted only a few times. The chain recombines TRBV12-3 or TRBV12-4 with TRBJ1-6, with 9 bases identical to TRBD1. The CDR3 is made up of 15 amino acids. Losses at the gene ends were 5 bases for V and 10 bases for J; bases not matched to a gene: 9. The CDR3 protein is CASSLGTGSGSPLHF. The CDR3 nucleotides are TGTGCCAGCAGTCTGGGGACAGGGTCGGGCTCACCCCTCCACTTT.

The rearrangement joins TRBV20-1 to TRBJ2-5; 7 bases match TRBD1. The CDR3 consists of 14 residues. Germline V gene lookup returns CDR1 DFQATT and CDR2 SNEGSKA (reference sequence). Trimming cost V 4 bases and J 0 bases; bases outside gene matches: 5. CDR3 in amino acids: CSATGTEYQETQYF. The CDR3 DNA follows: TGCAGTGCTACCGGGACAGAGTACCAAGAGACCCAGTACTTC.

V usage is TRBV5-1 and J usage is TRBJ1-2; D is undetermined. Trimming removed 5 bases from V and 6 bases from J, with 14 bases in between. This CDR3 is built from 13 residues. Germline-derived CDR1 and CDR2 are SGHRS and YFSETQ. CDR3 in amino acids: CASSTEGWNGYTF. As DNA, the CDR3 is TGCGCCAGCAGTACTGAGGGATGGAATGGCTACACCTTC.

The chain combines TRBV5-1 with TRBJ2-7; a weak D match, TRBD1 (5 bases). V was trimmed by 1 base and J by 7 bases, leaving 12 bases between them. Germline V CDR1 and CDR2: SGHRS, YFSETQ. This CDR3 comprises 13 residues. CDR3 protein: CASSLRQPSEQYF. The CDR3 nucleotides read TGCGCCAGCAGCTTGAGACAGCCGTCGGAGCAGTACTTC.

This clonotype was counted a few times. The gene calls are TRBV4-3 and TRBJ2-1; D unresolved. CDR3 length equals 14 residues. Germline-derived CDR1 and CDR2 are LGHNA and YSLEER. V lost 0 bases and J 9 bases, leaving 12 bases between the germline ends. The CDR3 reads CASSQDPGLGEQFF. DNA for the CDR3: TGCGCCAGCAGCCAAGATCCTGGCCTAGGTGAGCAGTTCTTC.

This clonotype was counted only a few times. The chain is built from TRBV5-1 and TRBJ1-1, with 7 nucleotides matching TRBD1. V gave up 2 bases and J gave up 6 bases; unmatched junction bases: 4. CDR1 and CDR2 from the germline V gene are SGHRS and YFSETQ. This CDR3 has 13 residues. CDR3 nucleotide sequence: TGCGCCAGCAGCTTTGGACAGGCCCCTGAAGCTTTCTTT. Its protein is CASSFGQAPEAFF.

This clonotype was seen only a few times. The rearrangement uses TRBV7-9 and TRBJ2-3; D is uncertain. The CDR3 has 14 residues. Germline V gene data show CDR1 as SEHNR and CDR2 as FQNEAQ (reference sequence). V gave up 5 bases and J gave up 1 base, with 10 bases separating them. The CDR3 is CASSHRWRTDTQYF. The CDR3 DNA sequence: TGTGCCAGCAGCCACCGATGGCGCACAGATACGCAGTATTTT.

In this sample, this clonotype turned up a few times. The chain links TRBV5-1 to TRBJ1-4; D is undetermined. This CDR3 has 13 amino acids. Trimming stripped 0 bases from V and 8 bases from J, with 8 bases between. Germline V gene lookup returns CDR1 SGHRS and CDR2 YFSETQ. The CDR3 loop is CASSLAPGEKLFF. In DNA, the CDR3 is TGCGCCAGCAGCTTGGCCCCCGGGGAAAAACTGTTTTTT. Filled out from reference TRBV5-1 and TRBJ1-4, the complete variable domain reads KAGVTQTPRYLIKTRGQQVTLSCSPISGHRSVSWYQQTPGQGLQFLFEYFSETQRNKGNFPGRFSGRQFSNSRSEMNVSTLELGDSALYLCASSLAPGEKLFFGSGTQLSVL.

The chain has TRBV12-3 or TRBV12-4 and TRBJ1-5; possibly TRBD1 for D (5 bases). With 6 bases removed from V and 6 bases from J, the gap between germline ends came to 15 bases. CDR3 length equals 14 residues. The CDR3 spells CASSNIPGGQPQHF. CDR3 nucleotides: TGTGCCAGCAGCAACATCCCTGGGGGTCAGCCCCAGCATTTT.

This clonotype was observed a handful of times. This chain connects TRBV4-3 to TRBJ1-1, with D possibly being TRBD1 (6 bases). From germline, CDR1 is LGHNA and CDR2 YSLEER. The V end lost 0 bases, the J end lost 11 bases, and 13 bases lay between the germline ends. This CDR3 region has 13 residues. Here the CDR3 reads CASSQEAGASAFF. The CDR3 DNA reads TGCGCCAGCAGCCAAGAAGCGGGGGCAAGTGCTTTCTTT.

This clonotype was found a few times. The chain has TRBV28 and TRBJ2-2; D is uncertain. The CDR3 covers 13 residues. Per germline, CDR1 MDHEN and CDR2 SYDVKM. The germline V and J ends were trimmed by 3 bases and 6 bases, with 8 bases remaining between them. CDR3 region: CASSFQAAGELFF. The CDR3 bases are TGTGCCAGCAGTTTCCAAGCAGCCGGGGAGCTGTTTTTT. Looking up the rest from reference TRBV28 and TRBJ2-2 gives the full variable domain: DVKVTQSSRYLVKRTGEKVFLECVQDMDHENMFWYRQDPGLGLRLIYFSYDVKMKEKGDIPEGYSVSREKKERFSLILESASTNQTSMYLCASSFQAAGELFFGEGSRLTVL.

The chain is built from TRBV7-6 and TRBJ2-1; 15 bases match TRBD2. CDR3 length: 19 residues. Looked up from germline, CDR1 is SGHVS and CDR2 is FNYEAQ. V lost 2 bases and J lost 0; bases outside the gene matches: 5. CDR3: CASSLLGLAGGPSYNEQFF. The CDR3 coding sequence is TGTGCCAGCAGCTTACTGGGACTAGCGGGAGGACCCTCCTACAATGAGCAGTTCTTC.

To note about this clonotype: A much larger clone lies one base from this, so it may be a read error. The chain employs TRBV7-3 and TRBJ2-5, with D possibly being TRBD2 (6 bases). V dropped 1 base and J dropped 2 bases, with 8 bases sitting between them. Per the germline V gene, CDR1 is SGHTA and CDR2 is FQGTGA. This CDR3 contains 14 residues. The CDR3, as DNA: TGTGCCAGCAGCTTAAGTAGCGGACAAGAGACCCAGTACTTC. Protein: CASSLSSGQETQYF.

The V and J genes are TRBV20-1 and TRBJ1-1; the match to TRBD1 covers 7 bases. CDR3 length: 14 residues. The junction had 8 bases not matched to a gene; V was cut back by 4 bases and J by 3 bases. The germline CDR1 and CDR2 sequences are DFQATT and SNEGSKA (reference sequence). The CDR3 spells CSANPTGKDTEAFF. Here the CDR3 DNA reads TGCAGTGCTAATCCGACAGGGAAAGACACTGAAGCTTTCTTT.

This clonotype has a handful of counts. The gene calls are TRBV6-1 and TRBJ2-7; weak D call: TRBD1 (5 bases). CDR1 and CDR2 from the germline V gene are MNHNS and SASEGT. The CDR3 totals 15 residues. Between the trimmed V and J ends, which lost 5 bases and 0 bases, there was a span of 14 bases. CDR3 protein: CASSWGGISSYEQYV. Written as DNA, the CDR3 is TGTGCCAGCAGTTGGGGCGGTATAAGCTCCTACGAGCAGTACGTC.

The chain is built from TRBV4-3 and TRBJ1-2; D ambiguous. The germline CDR1 and CDR2 sequences are LGHNA and YSLEER. The CDR3 covers 15 residues. V was clipped by 4 bases and J by 6 bases, with 18 bases between them. CDR3 residues: CASSPNLGRKDGYTF. In DNA, the CDR3 is TGCGCCAGCAGCCCGAACTTGGGGAGGAAGGATGGCTACACCTTC.

This clonotype was observed a handful of times. This chain links TRBV7-6 with TRBJ2-5; 13 positions agree with TRBD2. V lost 0 bases and J lost 2; bases outside the gene matches: 3. CDR1 and CDR2 (germline): SGHVS, FNYEAQ. This CDR3 comprises 17 residues. The CDR3 DNA is TGTGCCAGCAGCTTAGCCCGACTAGCGGGGGGACAAGAGACCCAGTACTTC. As protein: CASSLARLAGGQETQYF.

Many counts were recorded for this clonotype. The V gene is TRBV24-1, the J gene TRBJ2-1; D unclear. The V end lost 7 bases, the J end lost 7 bases, and 19 bases lay between the germline ends. The CDR3 has 15 amino acids. Per the germline V gene, CDR1 is KGHDR and CDR2 is SFDVKD. The CDR3 sequence is CATSPRVTPRNEQFF. CDR3 sequence (DNA): TGTGCCACCAGCCCCCGGGTCACCCCGAGGAATGAGCAGTTCTTC.

This clonotype was observed at least ten times. Compared with germline, one end of the junction differs, possibly owing to a read error. This chain links TRBV20-1 with TRBJ2-3; D possibly matches TRBD1 or TRBD2 (5 bases each). The length of the CDR3 is 11 residues. Germline V CDR1 and CDR2: DFQATT, SNEGSKA (reference sequence). CDR3: CSAPHPGHSSF. Written as DNA, the CDR3 is TGCAGTGCTCCCCACCCGGGGCACTCCTCTTTT.